This is a list of T cell receptor beta chains from one sample in a study of blood T cell repertoires in COVID-19. Sequencing used immunoSEQ multiplex PCR; TCRdb keeps in-frame clones, though not all of them. The sample shows over 200,000 clones, 80% to 85% of them seen only once. Sequenced material: peripheral blood. Receptors were obtained from a human donor in a cohort sampled during active COVID-19. Both conserved end residues are trimmed from each CDR3. A D gene is named only where the DNA matches it firmly.

V	D	J	CDR3
TRBV29-1	TRBD1	TRBJ1-2	SVEDRGLTPYGYT
TRBV2	-	TRBJ1-5	ASYGGDGQH
TRBV11-2	-	TRBJ1-2	ASSPTGNYGYT
TRBV11-3	TRBD1	TRBJ2-2	ASSLGQGNTGELF
TRBV29-1	-	TRBJ1-1	SVHLDRNTEAF
TRBV21-1	-	TRBJ1-6	ASSIVRQGNNSPLH
TRBV7-7	-	TRBJ1-4	ASPTVDWEKLF
TRBV19	-	TRBJ1-3	ASSTGQLSGNTIY
TRBV24-1	TRBD2	TRBJ2-1	ATSDLAGTDEQF
TRBV9	TRBD1	TRBJ2-7	ASSSQGESYEQY
TRBV7-6	-	TRBJ2-5	ASSLAGAGVRETQY
TRBV19	-	TRBJ2-7	ASRGGQEQY
TRBV19	-	TRBJ1-4	ASSIPSGMGEKLF
TRBV27	-	TRBJ1-4	ASSLTFANEKLF
TRBV28	TRBD1	TRBJ1-2	ASSQPFDRGLYYGYT
TRBV3-1/TRBV3-2	TRBD1	TRBJ1-1	ASSPQTGSRTEAF
TRBV27	TRBD1	TRBJ2-1	ASSTRGPNNEQF
TRBV5-4	TRBD1	TRBJ1-2	ASSIDRAGYT
TRBV19	TRBD2	TRBJ2-3	ASSRSSGRATDTQY
TRBV27	-	TRBJ1-5	ASSLTVLGGPQH
TRBV29-1	-	TRBJ1-1	SVFAPRTAMNTEAF
TRBV6-6	TRBD1	TRBJ1-5	ASSYAQGAGQPQH
TRBV5-1	TRBD1	TRBJ2-7	ASSWGQGYSYEQY
TRBV2	TRBD1	TRBJ1-1	ASSPGTGDFKAF
TRBV7-2	TRBD2	TRBJ2-7	ASSLAGGGSYEQY
TRBV27	TRBD2	TRBJ2-1	ASSLKREGRSEQF
TRBV27	-	TRBJ1-2	ASSSHRISYGYT
TRBV28	-	TRBJ1-4	ASSFTGKSEKLF
TRBV19	TRBD1	TRBJ1-2	ATRKLGQDNYGYT
TRBV3-1/TRBV3-2	-	TRBJ1-5	ASSQTGNQPQH
TRBV18	TRBD2	TRBJ2-1	ASSPRRAKAGEGEQF
TRBV9	TRBD2	TRBJ2-3	ASSVEWGEGSDTQY
TRBV5-1	-	TRBJ1-2	ASSLFGRYT
TRBV18	-	TRBJ2-3	ASSRLQGPLNTDTQY
TRBV28	TRBD2	TRBJ2-7	ASRNSGSAYEQY